This T cell receptor beta chain was sequenced in a study of T cell clones after liver transplantation. Clones were sequenced by immunoSEQ multiplex PCR, and TCRdb holds only the in-frame ones, with some missing. Of 6,000 to 9,000 clones in the sample, about four fifths were seen once. The V gene lost 0 bases and the J gene lost 3 bases, with 3 bases spanning the gap. The CDR3 totals 12 residues. Germline V CDR1 and CDR2: LGHNA, YNFKEQ. This receptor was taken from a human donor who received a liver transplant. The gene calls are TRBV4-2 and TRBJ2-7, with D unclear. The sample consisted of CD8+ T cells from blood, taken before liver transplant. DNA of the CDR3: TGTGCCAGCAGCCAAGATAACTACGAGCAGTACTTC. This gives the protein CASSQDNYEQYF.